The clone carrying this T cell receptor (beta chain) showed up many times. Its matching antigen is unknown. The source of the sample is a study of T cell repertoires in cytomegalovirus infection. In the study overall: A matching HLA type, together with CMV infection, was signaled by public TCR beta signatures. Regarding the study as a whole: What dominated the ex vivo response were HLA-C-restricted CMV-specific TCR beta clonotypes. Cumulative public TCR beta family frequency identified carriers of CMV plus the relevant HLA.

TCRdb independently ran MiXCR on the reads; one entry per CDR3 protein. The top ten clones hold roughly 27% of a sample with over 150,000 distinct CDR3 sequences, roughly an eighth of them seen once. V was shortened by 5 bases and J by 2 bases, with 7 bases between the two germline ends. The CDR3 sequence is 12 residues long. Germline V gene sequence: CDR1 SEHNR, CDR2 FQNEAQ (reference sequence). Sequenced material: PBMCs. This chain uses TRBV7-9 with TRBJ2-7; D is undetermined. The source is a human donor in good health (CMV status not recorded). Some clones in this sample may be carry-over from other donors' samples. The CDR3 loop reads CASSISAYEQYF. The CDR3 bases are TGTGCCAGCAGCATATCCGCCTACGAGCAGTACTTC.